The 28 T cell receptor beta chains presented below share a single source sample, sequenced in a study of PD-1 blockade in mismatch repair-deficient tumors. Which antigens these TCRs recognize remains unknown. Assay used: immunoSEQ multiplex PCR; TCRdb lists only in-frame clones, some missing. The table records over 9,000 clones, about 93% of them present only once. Regarding time point: 10-day in vitro stimulation with candidate neoantigen peptide 3. The sequenced sample was cells cultured in vitro, obtained from a patient treated with pembrolizumab. These receptors were collected from an adult with mismatch repair-deficient cancer.

V usage is TRBV4-2 and J usage is TRBJ2-5; TRBD1 agrees at 7 bases. The germline gives CDR1 LGHNA, CDR2 YNFKEQ. This CDR3 is 16 amino acids long. The junction had 14 bases not matched to a gene; V was cut back by 5 bases and J by 5 bases. CDR3 DNA sequence: TGTGCCAGCAGCGTCAAGATAGTAGGGGGCCAGGAGACCCAGTACTTC. It encodes CASSVKIVGGQETQYF.

The rearrangement uses TRBV27 and TRBJ1-6; D possibly corresponds to TRBD1 (5 bases). This CDR3 contains 15 residues. V was trimmed by 0 bases and J by 9 bases, leaving 12 bases between them. Per the germline V gene, CDR1 is MNHEY and CDR2 is SMNVEV (reference sequence). The CDR3 region has the DNA TGTGCCAGCAGTTTATCTCTGGGGGGGGGTTCACCCCTCCACTTT. Its protein is CASSLSLGGGSPLHF.

This chain joins TRBV9 and TRBJ2-7; possibly TRBD1 for D (6 bases). V dropped 0 bases and J dropped 3 bases, with 10 bases sitting between them. Germline V lookup: CDR1 SGDLS, CDR2 YYNGEE. This CDR3 spans 14 amino acids. CDR3 sequence (DNA): TGTGCCAGCAGCGTAGATACAGGGCTCTACGAGCAGTACTTC. It translates to CASSVDTGLYEQYF.

This chain links TRBV9 with TRBJ2-1; 8 bases match TRBD2. CDR3 length equals 17 residues. J was trimmed by 0 bases and V by 4 bases; bases with no gene match: 9. The V gene's germline CDR1 is SGDLS and CDR2 YYNGEE. DNA for the CDR3: TGTGCCAGCAGCCCCACTAGGGGACTAGGCTCCTACAATGAGCAGTTCTTC. Amino acid sequence: CASSPTRGLGSYNEQFF.

The chain employs TRBV7-3 and TRBJ2-3; TRBD2 matches 8 bases. Germline lookup yields CDR1 SGHTA and CDR2 FQGTGA. With 1 base clipped from V and 3 bases from J, the junction kept 0 bases outside the gene matches. CDR3 length equals 14 residues. CDR3 DNA sequence: TGTGCCAGCAGCTTAATAGCGGGGACAGATACGCAGTATTTT. This encodes CASSLIAGTDTQYF.

This clone came up once. This sequence joins TRBV21-1 and TRBJ2-7; the table's D call, TRBD2, was not checked against the DNA. TRBV21-1 is flagged as a pseudogene. This CDR3 is 16 amino acids long. CDR3 protein: CASSKGRELVRYEQYF. CDR3 in DNA: TGTGCCAGCAGCAAAGGGCGGGAGTTAGTCCGCTACGAGCAGTACTTC.

The J gene is TRBJ2-7, the V gene TRBV27, with a tentative D call TRBD1 (6 bases). With 3 bases removed from V and 3 bases from J, the gap between germline ends came to 15 bases. Germline V gene sequence: CDR1 MNHEY, CDR2 SMNVEV (reference sequence). The CDR3 loop spans 15 amino acids. In DNA, the CDR3 is TGTGCCAGCAGTTTTACAGGGCCCACAGGCTACGAGCAGTACTTC. It is translated as CASSFTGPTGYEQYF.

V is TRBV13 and J is TRBJ2-3; maybe TRBD1 (5 bases). CDR3 size: 15 residues. Germline lookup yields CDR1 PRHDT and CDR2 FYEKMQ (reference sequence). Between the trimmed V and J ends, which lost 3 bases and 1 base, there was a span of 11 bases. CDR3 DNA sequence: TGTGCCAGCAGCTTTTCCCCACAGGGCACAGATACGCAGTATTTT. It translates to CASSFSPQGTDTQYF.

The chain couples TRBV11-2 to TRBJ1-1; D gene unclear. This CDR3 is built from 14 residues. Germline V lookup: CDR1 SGHAT, CDR2 FQNNGV. Trimming cost V 5 bases and J 5 bases, with 15 bases left between them. The CDR3 nucleotides are TGTGCCAGCAGCCGCATTACACGGCGGACTGAAGCTTTCTTT. This translates into CASSRITRRTEAFF.

CDR3 sequence reads: CASSSGQGISTF. As DNA, the CDR3 is TGTGCCAGCAGTTCCGGACAGGGGATATCCACCTTC. The chain couples TRBV6-4 to TRBJ1-2; 9 bases match TRBD1. The CDR3 loop spans 12 amino acids. V was pared by 5 bases and J by 13 bases, with 8 bases of the junction left unmatched. The germline CDR1 and CDR2 sequences are MRHNA and SNTAGT.

This chain links TRBV18 with TRBJ2-5; TRBD2 matches 7 bases. V shed 2 bases, J shed 2 bases, and the junction held 2 bases outside the gene matches. Germline CDR1 and CDR2: KGHSH and LQKENI. This CDR3 contains 14 residues. Here the CDR3 reads CASSPTSAQETQYF. The CDR3 DNA is TGTGCCAGCTCACCAACTAGCGCTCAAGAGACCCAGTACTTC.

The J gene is TRBJ2-6, the V gene TRBV19; tentative D call: TRBD1 (6 bases). Germline-derived CDR1 and CDR2 are LNHDA and SQIVND (reference sequence). This CDR3 has 15 amino acids. Trimming shortened V by 2 bases and J by 1 base, and 6 bases separated the two germline ends. For the CDR3, the DNA is TGTGCCAGTAGTATAAGGGGGTCTGGGGCCAACGTCCTGACTTTC. This gives the protein CASSIRGSGANVLTF.

The chain couples TRBV4-1 to TRBJ2-7; 8 bases agree with TRBD1. V trimming: 3 bases; J trimming: 3 bases; junction bases outside the gene matches: 7. Per the germline V gene, CDR1 is MGHRA and CDR2 is YSYEKL. This CDR3 comprises 15 residues. The CDR3 loop is CASSHQTGQGYEQYF. DNA of the CDR3: TGCGCCAGCAGCCACCAAACCGGACAGGGCTACGAGCAGTACTTC.

The chain employs TRBV18 and TRBJ2-3; 7 bases are a match to TRBD2. The CDR3 is 15 amino acids. Trimming cost V 2 bases and J 9 bases; bases outside gene matches: 11. In germline, CDR1 is KGHSH, CDR2 LQKENI. The CDR3: CASSPVLAGEGTQYF. CDR3 coding DNA: TGTGCCAGCTCACCAGTACTCGCGGGAGAAGGGACGCAGTATTTT.

This clone occurred a few times. The chain recombines TRBV28 with TRBJ1-6; the D is unclear. Germline V lookup: CDR1 MDHEN, CDR2 SYDVKM. This CDR3 region has 12 residues. V lost 4 bases to trimming and J lost 8 bases, with 6 bases between them. The CDR3 coding sequence is TGTGCCAGCAGTTCATACTATTCACCCCTCCACTTT. Translation: CASSSYYSPLHF.

The chain carries TRBV28 and TRBJ2-5; D gene uncertain. The CDR3 loop spans 14 amino acids. Germline CDR1 and CDR2: MDHEN and SYDVKM. Trimming removed 3 bases at V and 1 base at J, with 9 bases between. The CDR3 spells CASSLPGSQETQYF. CDR3 nucleotides: TGTGCCAGCAGTTTGCCAGGTTCCCAAGAGACCCAGTACTTC. Combining the CDR3 with reference TRBV28 and TRBJ2-5 gives the whole variable domain DVKVTQSSRYLVKRTGEKVFLECVQDMDHENMFWYRQDPGLGLRLIYFSYDVKMKEKGDIPEGYSVSREKKERFSLILESASTNQTSMYLCASSLPGSQETQYFGPGTRLLVL.

V and J are TRBV29-1 and TRBJ1-1; D is uncertain. Germline V lookup: CDR1 SQVTM, CDR2 ANQGSEA. The CDR3 length is 12 residues. Trimming stripped 7 bases from V and 1 base from J, with 10 bases between. The CDR3 DNA sequence: TGCAGCGGGGCACAAGGGAACACTGAAGCTTTCTTT. Translation gives CSGAQGNTEAFF.

In its sample, this clone was seen once. The chain uses TRBV7-9 and TRBJ2-3; TRBD2 is a possible D gene (5 bases). CDR1 and CDR2 (germline): SEHNR, FQNEAQ (reference sequence). Trimming cost V 4 bases and J 3 bases, with 8 bases left between them. The CDR3 contains 13 residues. The CDR3 loop is CASSWTETDTQYF. The CDR3 DNA follows: TGTGCCAGCAGCTGGACTGAAACAGATACGCAGTATTTT.

This clone has a handful of counts. This rearrangement joins TRBV25-1 to TRBJ2-2; 8 nucleotides align to TRBD1. CDR1 is MGHDK and CDR2 is SYGVNS in the germline V gene. This CDR3 contains 15 residues. With V trimmed by 7 bases and J by 4 bases, 8 bases remained unmatched. CDR3 amino acids: CASTRLQGGTGELFF. As DNA, the CDR3 is TGTGCCAGCACTCGCTTACAGGGGGGCACCGGGGAGCTGTTTTTT.

This clone appeared once. The chain employs TRBV28 and TRBJ1-5, with no clear D. The germline V and J ends were trimmed by 2 bases and 10 bases, with 9 bases remaining between them. The CDR3 length is 12 residues. Germline V lookup: CDR1 MDHEN, CDR2 SYDVKM. CDR3 sequence reads: CASSLPRGPQHF. The CDR3 DNA is TGTGCCAGCAGTTTACCCCGGGGACCCCAGCATTTT.

The V gene is TRBV28, the J gene TRBJ1-2, with D possibly TRBD1 on 6 matching bases. V was trimmed by 8 bases and J by 4 bases, leaving 20 bases between them. The CDR3 consists of 15 residues. CDR1 and CDR2 from the germline V gene are MDHEN and SYDVKM. The CDR3 here is CASSPGGGFRYGYTF. The CDR3 nucleotides are TGTGCCAGCTCACCGGGGGGCGGGTTCCGCTATGGCTACACCTTC.

The V and J genes are TRBV9 and TRBJ2-7, with 9 bases fitting TRBD1. This CDR3 is 14 amino acids long. Germline CDR1 reads SGDLS; CDR2 reads YYNGEE. Germline trimming cut 4 bases from V and 5 bases from J; bases unmatched to any gene: 7. The CDR3 loop reads CASSQGTGFDEQYF. As DNA, the CDR3 is TGTGCCAGCAGCCAGGGGACAGGGTTCGACGAGCAGTACTTC.

The chain is built from TRBV19 and TRBJ1-6; D is ambiguous. With 2 bases removed from V and 6 bases from J, the gap between germline ends came to 11 bases. CDR3 length: 15 residues. Germline loops: CDR1 LNHDA, CDR2 SQIVND (reference sequence). CDR3 sequence (DNA): TGTGCCAGTAGTATAAGCAGCACAGCTAATTCACCCCTCCACTTT. Residues: CASSISSTANSPLHF.

The chain recombines TRBV29-1 with TRBJ1-2, with D hard to call. The germline V gene encodes CDR1 SQVTM and CDR2 ANQGSEA. The V end lost 5 bases, the J end lost 1 base, and 11 bases lay between the germline ends. The CDR3 is 13 residues long. The CDR3 protein is CSVTENSNYGYTF. The CDR3, as DNA: TGCAGCGTTACCGAAAACAGTAACTATGGCTACACCTTC.

The rearrangement links TRBV28 to TRBJ2-7, with D hard to call. CDR1 MDHEN and CDR2 SYDVKM come from the germline V gene. V was trimmed by 2 bases and J by 4 bases, leaving 3 bases between them. CDR3 size: 11 residues. DNA of the CDR3: TGTGCCAGCAGTTTACAATACGAGCAGTACTTC. Its translation is CASSLQYEQYF.

The chain links TRBV15 to TRBJ2-1; the D is unclear. The V end lost 1 base, the J end lost 7 bases, and 8 bases lay between the germline ends. The germline CDR1 and CDR2 sequences are LNHNV and YYDKDF (reference sequence). The CDR3 extends over 13 amino acids. The CDR3, as DNA: TGTGCCACCAGCAGAGTTGTAGGGAATGAGCAGTTCTTC. Translation: CATSRVVGNEQFF.

The genes are TRBV11-2 and TRBJ1-1; the D is unclear. The germline V gene encodes CDR1 SGHAT and CDR2 FQNNGV. This CDR3 has 13 amino acids. The ends were cut back, 0 bases at V and 3 bases at J, with 5 bases in the middle. CDR3 protein: CASSLDSYTEAFF. The DNA of the CDR3 is TGTGCCAGCAGCTTAGACAGCTACACTGAAGCTTTCTTT.

V is TRBV7-9 and J is TRBJ1-2; D is unclear. The V gene lost 6 bases and the J gene lost 7 bases, with 12 bases spanning the gap. Per germline, CDR1 SEHNR and CDR2 FQNEAQ (reference sequence). The CDR3 covers 12 residues. The chain's CDR3 is CASRGFEGGYTF. CDR3 sequence (DNA): TGTGCCAGCAGGGGGTTCGAGGGTGGCTACACCTTC.